Following are 6 T cell receptor beta chains from one sample sequenced in a study of blood T cells in healthy people across ages. Together with a sample-barcoded 5' primer, a J-beta primer mix was included in a second PCR lasting roughly 6 to 12 cycles. Via MiXCR, TCRdb re-called the 5' RACE reads, giving one row per CDR3 protein. The table records just over 1 million distinct CDR3 sequences, less than 50% of them present only once. Input material: blood. The receptors derive from a woman aged 60-75 years in good health.

Regarding this clonotype: Possible read error: a much larger clone is one base away. This chain uses TRBV10-2 with TRBJ2-7; the D is unclear. V was pared by 2 bases and J by 3 bases, with 17 bases between. The CDR3 runs to 16 residues. Germline V lookup: CDR1 WSHSY, CDR2 SAAADI. CDR3 coding DNA: TGCGCCAGCAGTGAGAATCTTCTGGATCAACGCTACGAGCAGTACTTC. It is translated as CASSENLLDQRYEQYF.

The rearrangement links TRBV5-1 to TRBJ2-4; 11 bases are a match to TRBD2. The J call may be incorrect, as the DNA end agrees better with TRBJ2-7. The germline V gene encodes CDR1 SGHRS and CDR2 YFSETQ. This CDR3 region has 15 residues. CDR3 sequence (DNA): TGCGCCAGCAGAGCTACTAGCGGGAGTGAGGGCGAGCAGTACTTC. Translation gives CASRATSGSEGEQYF.

This clonotype was counted only a few times. The chain combines TRBV4-2 with TRBJ2-7, with 10 bases that match TRBD2. Germline V lookup: CDR1 LGHNA, CDR2 YNFKEQ. Trimming took 1 base from V and 4 from J; bases not matched to a gene: 7. The CDR3 runs to 16 residues. This chain's CDR3 is CASSQVAGGPTYEQYF. DNA for the CDR3: TGTGCCAGCAGCCAAGTAGCGGGAGGCCCTACATACGAGCAGTACTTC.

This sequence joins TRBV27 and TRBJ2-1; 14 bases are a match to TRBD2. This CDR3 region has 18 residues. From germline, CDR1 is MNHEY and CDR2 SMNVEV (reference sequence). Trimming removed 5 bases from V and 0 bases from J; junction bases left unmatched: 6. CDR3 residues: CASSRRTSGRSSYNEQFF. Here the CDR3 DNA reads TGTGCCAGCAGTCGTCGGACTAGCGGGAGGAGCTCCTACAATGAGCAGTTCTTC.

This clonotype was detected a few times. The J gene is TRBJ1-2, the V gene TRBV5-5, with a tentative D call TRBD1 (5 bases). Trimming removed 9 bases at V and 6 bases at J, with 21 bases between. CDR1 is SGHKS and CDR2 is YYEKEE in the germline V gene (reference sequence). The length of the CDR3 is 14 residues. The DNA of the CDR3 is TGTGCCACCTCGACCTCGGGGGGGGAAGATGGCTACACCTTC. Translation gives CATSTSGGEDGYTF.

This clonotype is a singleton in its sample. The chain links TRBV4-1 to TRBJ2-2, with a weak D call TRBD1 (6 bases). The ends were cut back, 0 bases at V and 3 bases at J, with 11 bases in the middle. The germline CDR1 and CDR2 sequences are MGHRA and YSYEKL. The CDR3 has 16 residues. CDR3 region: CASSQDRRGYTGELFF. As DNA, the CDR3 is TGCGCCAGCAGCCAAGACCGCAGGGGCTACACCGGGGAGCTGTTTTTT.